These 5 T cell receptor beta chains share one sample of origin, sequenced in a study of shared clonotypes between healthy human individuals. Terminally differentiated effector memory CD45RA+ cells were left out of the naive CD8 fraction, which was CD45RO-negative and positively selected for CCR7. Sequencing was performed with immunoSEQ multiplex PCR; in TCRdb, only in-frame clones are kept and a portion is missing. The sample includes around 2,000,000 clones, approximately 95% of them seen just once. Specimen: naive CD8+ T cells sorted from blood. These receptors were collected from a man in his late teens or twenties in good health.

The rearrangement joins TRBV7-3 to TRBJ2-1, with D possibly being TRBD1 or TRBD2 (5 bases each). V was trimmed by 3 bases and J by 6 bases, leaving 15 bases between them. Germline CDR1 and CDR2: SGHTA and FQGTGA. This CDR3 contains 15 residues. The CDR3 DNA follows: TGTGCCAGCAGCTTGGGGGTCCTCTATTCCAATGAGCAGTTCTTC. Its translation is CASSLGVLYSNEQFF.

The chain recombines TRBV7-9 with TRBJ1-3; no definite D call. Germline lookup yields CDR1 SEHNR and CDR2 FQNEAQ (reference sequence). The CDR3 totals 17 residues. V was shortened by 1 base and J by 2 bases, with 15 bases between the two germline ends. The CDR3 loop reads CASSLDGQEGTGNTIYF. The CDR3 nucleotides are TGTGCCAGCAGCTTAGATGGGCAGGAGGGAACTGGAAACACCATATATTTT.

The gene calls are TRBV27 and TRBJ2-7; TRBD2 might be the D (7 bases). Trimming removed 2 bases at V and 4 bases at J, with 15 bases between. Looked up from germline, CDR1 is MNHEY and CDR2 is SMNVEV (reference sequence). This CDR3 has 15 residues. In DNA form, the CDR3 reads TGTGCCAGCAGTTTAACGGGGGGCGCGAGGTACGAGCAGTACTTC. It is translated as CASSLTGGARYEQYF.

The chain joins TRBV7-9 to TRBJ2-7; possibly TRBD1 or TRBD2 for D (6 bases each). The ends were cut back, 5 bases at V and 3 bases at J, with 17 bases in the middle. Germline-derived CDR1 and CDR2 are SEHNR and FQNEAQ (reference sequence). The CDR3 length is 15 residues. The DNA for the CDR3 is TGTGCCAGCAGCCCGGCGATGGGGGGCTACTACGAGCAGTACTTC. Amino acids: CASSPAMGGYYEQYF.

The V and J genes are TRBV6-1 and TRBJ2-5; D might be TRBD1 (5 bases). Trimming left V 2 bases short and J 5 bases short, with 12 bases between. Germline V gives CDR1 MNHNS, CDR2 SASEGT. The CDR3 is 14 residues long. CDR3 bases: TGTGCCAGCAGTGAATGGCAGGGATGGGAGACCCAGTACTTC. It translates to CASSEWQGWETQYF.